This T cell receptor (beta chain) was retrieved from a study of T cell responses to AZD1222 COVID-19 vaccine. Study findings and constraints: The donors showed a predominance of white British ancestry and of females, with possible underestimation of clonal diversity.

As to this clone: Its antigen is still unknown.

The protocol was immunoSEQ multiplex PCR, while the TCRdb copy is restricted to in-frame clones and leaves out a portion. Of tens of thousands of clones listed, around 80% are singletons. The germline CDR1 and CDR2 sequences are LGHDT and YNNKEL (reference sequence). V was cut by 1 base and J by 4 bases, with 5 bases left in between. The CDR3 is made up of 13 amino acids. This specimen was peripheral blood, taken 28 days after the second AZD1222 dose. The chain is built from TRBV3-1 (or the pseudogene TRBV3-2) and TRBJ1-5; no firm D call. The TCR sequence derives from an adult who received the AZD1222 COVID-19 vaccine. CDR3: CASSQGGNQPQHF. The CDR3, as DNA: TGTGCCAGCAGCCAAGGGGGAAATCAGCCCCAGCATTTT.